Shown below are 27 T cell receptor beta chains from a single sample sequenced in a study of shared clonotypes between healthy human individuals. Some clones are missing from TCRdb's copy, which holds only in-frame ones; the method was immunoSEQ multiplex PCR. There are 2 million to 2.5 million clones in the sample; approximately 95% occur only once, and 0.39% lies in the top ten. The sequencing input was naive CD4+ T cells from PBMCs. This sample's subset: CD45RA+ positively selected. These receptors originate from a man younger than 35 in good health. Some clones in this sample may be carry-over from other donors' samples.

V gene TRBV28 combines with J gene TRBJ2-4, with 10 bases fitting TRBD2. CDR3 length: 16 amino acids. V was pared by 6 bases and J by 0 bases, with 5 bases of the junction left unmatched. Germline V gene lookup returns CDR1 MDHEN and CDR2 SYDVKM. In DNA form, the CDR3 reads TGTGCCAGCAGCCCCGGGACTAGCGTAGCCAAAAACATTCAGTACTTC. Translating it yields CASSPGTSVAKNIQYF.

This clone was found a few times. The rearrangement joins TRBV14 to TRBJ1-1; D is uncertain. Germline lookup yields CDR1 SGHDN and CDR2 FVKESK. There are 11 residues in the CDR3. Deletions cut 8 bases from V and 3 bases from J, with 7 bases between. The CDR3: CASARHTEAFF. Here the CDR3 DNA reads TGTGCCAGCGCCAGGCACACTGAAGCTTTCTTT.

J is TRBJ2-5 and V is TRBV7-6, with TRBD2 matching over 8 bases. Losses at the gene ends were 3 bases for V and 5 bases for J; bases not matched to a gene: 17. In germline, CDR1 is SGHVS, CDR2 FNYEAQ. This CDR3 is 18 amino acids long. The CDR3 region has the DNA TGTGCCAGCAGCTTCAACTTCCGGGACCCACCGGGAGGGGAGACCCAGTACTTC. Protein product: CASSFNFRDPPGGETQYF.

V usage is TRBV4-3 and J usage is TRBJ1-1, with TRBD1 identical over 7 bases. The V gene end was trimmed by 1 base and the J gene end by 0 bases; junction bases not matched to a gene: 5. The CDR3 extends over 16 amino acids. Germline CDR1 LGHNA, CDR2 YSLEER. CDR3 sequence (DNA): TGCGCCAGCAGCCAAGTGTACAGGGGAATGAACACTGAAGCTTTCTTT. Its protein product is CASSQVYRGMNTEAFF.

V gene TRBV28 combines with J gene TRBJ2-7, with TRBD2 matching over 9 bases. The length of the CDR3 is 18 residues. Germline V gene sequence: CDR1 MDHEN, CDR2 SYDVKM. J lost 0 bases, V lost 3 bases, and 12 bases had no gene match. This chain's CDR3 is CASSLSLKLAGTSYEQYF. As DNA, the CDR3 is TGTGCCAGCAGTTTGAGTCTGAAGCTAGCGGGAACCTCCTACGAGCAGTACTTC.

Points on this clone: Within the sample, other DNA sequences also encode this same CDR3. V and J are TRBV7-2 and TRBJ1-1; 7 nucleotides match TRBD1. After removal of 3 bases from V and 5 bases from J, the junction contained 3 bases not matched to a gene. The CDR3 sequence is 13 residues long. Germline assignment: CDR1 SGHTA and CDR2 FQGNSA. CDR3 nucleotide sequence: TGTGCCAGCAGCTTTAGGGGGCGAACTGAAGCTTTCTTT. Its translation is CASSFRGRTEAFF. Combining the CDR3 with reference TRBV7-2 and TRBJ1-1 gives the whole variable domain GAGVSQSPSNKVTEKGKDVELRCDPISGHTALYWYRQSLGQGLEFLIYFQGNSAPDKSGLPSDRFSAERTGGSVSTLTIQRTQQEDSAVYLCASSFRGRTEAFFGQGTRLTVV.

The CDR3 nucleotides read TGTGCCAGCAAGAGGTGGCATAATGAAAAACTGTTTTTT. As protein: CASKRWHNEKLFF. The chain employs TRBV6-5 and TRBJ1-4; D unclear. From germline, CDR1 is MNHEY and CDR2 SVGAGI. This CDR3 spans 13 amino acids. V lost 7 bases to trimming and J lost 4 bases, with 10 bases between them.

This clone has a single count. The V and J genes are TRBV4-1 and TRBJ1-5; 7 nucleotides align to TRBD1. The V gene's germline CDR1 is MGHRA and CDR2 YSYEKL. The junction had 18 bases not matched to a gene; V was cut back by 0 bases and J by 1 base. The CDR3 is 21 amino acids. As DNA, the CDR3 is TGCGCCAGCAGCCAAGATCCGTACAGGGGTCGGACGCCGGGCAGCAATCAGCCCCAGCATTTT. Translating gives CASSQDPYRGRTPGSNQPQHF.

The V gene is TRBV6-5, the J gene TRBJ2-7; either TRBD1 or TRBD2 may supply D (5 bases each). V was trimmed by 2 bases and J by 2 bases, leaving 13 bases between them. This CDR3 is built from 15 residues. Germline lookup yields CDR1 MNHEY and CDR2 SVGAGI. The CDR3 here is CASSYVPGDPYEQYF. As DNA, the CDR3 is TGTGCCAGCAGTTACGTCCCCGGGGACCCCTACGAGCAGTACTTC.

Here the CDR3 DNA reads TGCAGCGTGGGATGGGGGGAGAAAGAGACCCAGTACTTC. This codes for CSVGWGEKETQYF. V gene TRBV29-1 combines with J gene TRBJ2-5; perhaps TRBD2 as D (6 bases). The CDR3 loop spans 13 amino acids. V dropped 6 bases and J dropped 3 bases, with 14 bases sitting between them. Germline loops: CDR1 SQVTM, CDR2 ANQGSEA.

This clone was counted once. The CDR3 DNA follows: TGTGCCAGCAGCTTAGTGGCCGGGGTGAGCACAGATACGCAGTATTTT. It codes for CASSLVAGVSTDTQYF. This chain joins TRBV7-2 and TRBJ2-3; the D gene is possibly TRBD2 (5 bases). Trimming removed 1 base at V and 0 bases at J, with 11 bases between. This CDR3 comprises 16 residues. Germline V gene sequence: CDR1 SGHTA, CDR2 FQGNSA.

The chain has TRBV30 and TRBJ1-5; D possibly corresponds to TRBD1 (6 bases). The CDR3 sequence is 14 residues long. CDR1 GTSNPN and CDR2 SVGIG come from the germline V gene (reference sequence). The ends were cut back, 0 bases at V and 5 bases at J, with 11 bases in the middle. CDR3 sequence reads: CAWSVVQGDQPQHF. In nucleotides, the CDR3 is TGTGCCTGGAGTGTAGTACAGGGAGATCAGCCCCAGCATTTT.

This chain links TRBV9 with TRBJ2-7; D perhaps matches TRBD2 (7 bases). Germline values: CDR1 SGDLS, CDR2 YYNGEE. V dropped 4 bases and J dropped 5 bases, with 22 bases sitting between them. The CDR3 consists of 16 residues. The CDR3 here is CASSQGGGTLVHEQYF. CDR3 DNA: TGTGCCAGCAGCCAGGGAGGGGGGACACTCGTCCACGAGCAGTACTTC.

The chain links TRBV5-4 to TRBJ2-1; perhaps D is TRBD1 or TRBD2 (5 bases each). Looked up from germline, CDR1 is SGHNT and CDR2 is YYREEE (reference sequence). V lost 0 bases and J 9 bases, leaving 19 bases between the germline ends. The CDR3 contains 16 residues. The CDR3 sequence: CASSLDPGRSRVEQFF. The DNA for the CDR3 is TGTGCCAGCAGCTTGGATCCGGGGCGGTCCCGTGTTGAGCAGTTCTTC. The whole variable domain, remainder taken from reference TRBV5-4 and TRBJ2-1, is ETGVTQSPTHLIKTRGQQVTLRCSSQSGHNTVSWYQQALGQGPQFIFQYYREEENGRGNFPPRFSGLQFPNYSSELNVNALELDDSALYLCASSLDPGRSRVEQFFGPGTRLTVL.

This clone turned up a few times. The chain is built from TRBV2 and TRBJ1-1; maybe TRBD1 (5 bases). CDR3 length: 12 amino acids. V lost 5 bases to trimming and J lost 6 bases, with 10 bases between them. Germline-derived CDR1 and CDR2 are SNHLY and FYNNEI. CDR3 nucleotide sequence: TGTGCCAGCAGTACGACAGTTTCTGAAGCTTTCTTT. Residues: CASSTTVSEAFF.

CDR3 nucleotide sequence: TGTGCCAGCAGCCGCGGGCCGAGGGACGGGCCCCAGCATTTT. The encoded protein is CASSRGPRDGPQHF. This sequence joins TRBV5-6 and TRBJ1-5; perhaps TRBD1 as D (5 bases). Between the trimmed V and J ends, which lost 4 bases and 9 bases, there was a span of 17 bases. The germline V gene has CDR1 SGHDT and CDR2 YYEEEE. CDR3 size: 14 residues.

A word on this clone: Different DNA sequences within this sample yield the same CDR3. This chain connects TRBV6-5 to TRBJ2-3; the D gene is possibly TRBD1 (6 bases). V lost 7 bases, J lost 3 bases, and 11 bases lay in between. The CDR3 runs to 13 residues. Germline CDR1 MNHEY, CDR2 SVGAGI. CDR3 in amino acids: CASTGTGTDTQYF. The CDR3 DNA follows: TGTGCCAGCACTGGAACAGGGACAGATACGCAGTATTTT.

Concerning this clone itself: This specimen includes other DNA sequences encoding the same CDR3. The chain combines TRBV5-1 with TRBJ1-2; D gene ambiguous. V was clipped by 4 bases and J by 2 bases, with 12 bases between them. CDR1 and CDR2 (germline): SGHRS, YFSETQ. CDR3 length equals 14 residues. DNA for the CDR3: TGCGCCAGCAGCCCCATGACTGAGAACTATGGCTACACCTTC. Amino acid sequence: CASSPMTENYGYTF.

This CDR3 reads CASSVEVVATGGYTF. For the CDR3, the DNA is TGTGCCAGCAGCGTAGAAGTGGTGGCAACCGGTGGCTACACCTTC. The chain recombines TRBV9 with TRBJ1-2; D unclear. Trimming took off 0 bases at V and 7 bases at J, with 16 bases between the two ends. This CDR3 spans 15 amino acids. Looked up from germline, CDR1 is SGDLS and CDR2 is YYNGEE.

The chain joins TRBV5-1 to TRBJ1-2, with 10 bases lining up with TRBD1. The J segment lost 8 bases and the V segment lost 5 bases, leaving 6 bases of the junction unmatched. The CDR3 extends over 13 amino acids. Germline values: CDR1 SGHRS, CDR2 YFSETQ. CDR3 bases: TGCGCCAGCAGTGCCGGGACAGGGGAAGGCTACACCTTC. As protein: CASSAGTGEGYTF.

CDR3 nucleotides: TGTGCCAGCAGTGAAAGGTGGGGCTCGAACACCGGGGAGCTGTTTTTT. Translated: CASSERWGSNTGELFF. The chain uses TRBV25-1 and TRBJ2-2, with a possible D match to TRBD1 (5 bases). Trimming left V 2 bases short and J 0 bases short, with 10 bases between. The CDR3 runs 16 residues. The germline V gene has CDR1 MGHDK and CDR2 SYGVNS.

The V call is TRBV30, the J call TRBJ1-2; no definite D call. This CDR3 comprises 14 residues. CDR1 is GTSNPN, CDR2 SVGIG, per germline (reference sequence). The ends were cut back, 2 bases at V and 1 base at J, with 11 bases in the middle. The CDR3: CAWSTYGFNYGYTF. The CDR3 DNA is TGTGCCTGGAGTACTTACGGATTTAACTATGGCTACACCTTC.

V is TRBV4-3 and J is TRBJ1-3; no clear D gene. From germline, CDR1 is LGHNA and CDR2 YSLEER. CDR3 length: 16 amino acids. V shed 0 bases and J shed 4 bases, with 13 bases lying between them. The CDR3 sequence: CASSQDSWSTGNTIYF. DNA of the CDR3: TGCGCCAGCAGCCAAGATAGCTGGTCGACGGGAAACACCATATATTTT.

The chain has TRBV25-1 and TRBJ1-6, with 9 bases lining up with TRBD1. With V trimmed by 2 bases and J by 6 bases, 2 bases remained unmatched. Germline V gene data show CDR1 as MGHDK and CDR2 as SYGVNS. CDR3 size: 15 residues. The CDR3 DNA is TGTGCCAGCAGTGAACCGGGACAGGGTAATTCACCCCTCCACTTT. Translated: CASSEPGQGNSPLHF.

This clone occurred once. The gene calls are TRBV6-7 and TRBJ1-3, with unresolved D. TRBV6-7 is marked as an open reading frame, function uncertain. V lost 7 bases and J 0 bases, leaving 16 bases between the germline ends. CDR3 size: 16 residues. In DNA form, the CDR3 reads TGTGCCAGCACCTACCCTGAGGGAGGCTCTGGAAACACCATATATTTT. Translated: CASTYPEGGSGNTIYF.

The V gene is TRBV2, the J gene TRBJ1-4, with 8 bases aligning to TRBD1. The V gene's germline CDR1 is SNHLY and CDR2 FYNNEI. The CDR3 length is 15 residues. The ends lost 6 bases at V and 8 bases at J; junction bases unmatched: 11. The CDR3 coding sequence is TGTGCCAGCAGGGATTTGGACAGGGACCGAGAAAAACTGTTTTTT. Residues: CASRDLDRDREKLFF.

The chain joins TRBV27 to TRBJ1-3; TRBD1 might be the D (5 bases). Trimming removed 3 bases from V and 2 bases from J, with 5 bases in between. Germline values: CDR1 MNHEY, CDR2 SMNVEV (reference sequence). The CDR3 has 13 amino acids. Here the CDR3 reads CASSLTAGNTIYF. The CDR3 coding sequence is TGTGCCAGCAGTTTGACAGCTGGAAACACCATATATTTT.